The 20 T cell receptor beta chains below all came from one sample that was sequenced in a study of blood T cell repertoires in COVID-19. The method was immunoSEQ multiplex PCR; TCRdb's version includes in-frame clones alone and lacks a portion of them. Among some 51,000 clones listed, around nine tenths were seen once. Material: peripheral blood. Receptors were obtained from a man aged 45 to 65 with active COVID-19.

The genes are TRBV28 and TRBJ1-1, with D tentatively TRBD1 (5 bases). Germline CDR1 reads MDHEN; CDR2 reads SYDVKM. The CDR3 sequence is 15 residues long. Trimming removed 4 bases at V and 0 bases at J, with 12 bases between. CDR3 loop: CASSSPGTVNTEAFF. DNA of the CDR3: TGTGCCAGCAGTTCCCCCGGGACTGTGAACACTGAAGCTTTCTTT.

This sequence joins TRBV12-5 and TRBJ1-1; D remains ambiguous. V lost 5 bases and J 0 bases, leaving 7 bases between the germline ends. Germline V CDR1 and CDR2: LGHNT, FRNRAP. This CDR3 has 13 residues. CDR3 loop: CASGGEVNTEAFF. The CDR3 DNA is TGTGCTAGTGGTGGGGAGGTGAACACTGAAGCTTTCTTT.

The genes are TRBV11-2 and TRBJ1-2; no clear D. The CDR3 is 13 residues long. Germline lookup yields CDR1 SGHAT and CDR2 FQNNGV. Deletions cut 0 bases from V and 4 bases from J, with 6 bases between. This CDR3 is CASSLDPSYGYTF. As DNA, the CDR3 is TGTGCCAGCAGCTTAGATCCGAGCTATGGCTACACCTTC.

The genes are TRBV28 and TRBJ1-2, with 7 bases fitting TRBD1. Germline CDR1 reads MDHEN; CDR2 reads SYDVKM. The CDR3 totals 15 residues. J gave up 1 base and V 3 bases, and 5 bases lay outside the gene matches. CDR3 sequence reads: CASSFGRGYNYGYTF. For the CDR3, the DNA is TGTGCCAGCAGTTTCGGCAGGGGGTATAACTATGGCTACACCTTC.

V and J are TRBV5-1 and TRBJ1-3; D is uncertain. The CDR3 is made up of 14 amino acids. Germline lookup yields CDR1 SGHRS and CDR2 YFSETQ. The V gene lost 8 bases and the J gene lost 0 bases, with 12 bases spanning the gap. For the CDR3, the DNA is TGCGCCAGAGAGGGTCCCCGCTCTGGAAACACCATATATTTT. It is translated as CAREGPRSGNTIYF.

This chain connects TRBV10-3 to TRBJ2-7; 7 bases match TRBD2. The germline V gene has CDR1 ENHRY and CDR2 SYGVKD. The CDR3 loop spans 14 amino acids. The ends lost 5 bases at V and 7 bases at J; junction bases unmatched: 11. The CDR3 loop reads CAISRIGGSGEQYF. As DNA, the CDR3 is TGTGCCATCAGTCGAATCGGGGGGTCGGGTGAGCAGTACTTC.

The rearrangement uses TRBV9 and TRBJ2-1; D is perhaps TRBD1 (7 bases). The CDR3 is 15 residues long. Germline V gene lookup returns CDR1 SGDLS and CDR2 YYNGEE. Trimming cost V 3 bases and J 8 bases, with 18 bases left between them. The CDR3 sequence: CASSGHRAGGHEQFF. CDR3 nucleotide sequence: TGTGCCAGCAGCGGGCACCGGGCAGGGGGGCATGAGCAGTTCTTC. Full variable domain (remainder filled in from reference TRBV9 and TRBJ2-1): DSGVTQTPKHLITATGQRVTLRCSPRSGDLSVYWYQQSLDQGLQFLIQYYNGEERAKGNILERFSAQQFPDLHSELNLSSLELGDSALYFCASSGHRAGGHEQFFGPGTRLTVL.

The V and J genes are TRBV19 and TRBJ2-3; TRBD2 matches 8 bases. Trimming took 3 bases from V and 6 from J; bases not matched to a gene: 11. This CDR3 region has 16 residues. Germline V gene sequence: CDR1 LNHDA, CDR2 SQIVND (reference sequence). Here the CDR3 DNA reads TGTGCCAGTAGTATCAACTTCAGCGGGGGCGGGGATACGCAGTATTTT. Translation: CASSINFSGGGDTQYF. Using reference TRBV19 and TRBJ2-3 for the parts outside the CDR3, the full variable domain is DGGITQSPKYLFRKEGQNVTLSCEQNLNHDAMYWYRQDPGQGLRLIYYSQIVNDFQKGDIAEGYSVSREKKESFPLTVTSAQKNPTAFYLCASSINFSGGGDTQYFGPGTRLTVL.

V gene TRBV12-5 combines with J gene TRBJ2-1; tentative D call: TRBD2 (6 bases). Trimming shortened V by 2 bases and J by 0 bases, and 14 bases separated the two germline ends. Germline CDR1 LGHNT, CDR2 FRNRAP. The CDR3 consists of 17 residues. The CDR3 is CASGLWVGGSSYNEQFF. CDR3 nucleotide sequence: TGTGCTAGTGGTTTGTGGGTCGGGGGAAGCTCCTACAATGAGCAGTTCTTC.

In its sample, this clone was seen once. This rearrangement joins TRBV7-2 to TRBJ2-1; 9 positions match TRBD2. The V and J ends lost 0 bases and 9 bases, in that order; junction bases with no gene match: 18. Germline CDR1 SGHTA, CDR2 FQGNSA. The CDR3 has 19 residues. In DNA, the CDR3 is TGTGCCAGCAGCTTAGCGCTAAGCCCTAGAGGCGGGGGGGCCGGTGAGCAGTTCTTC. It yields the protein CASSLALSPRGGGAGEQFF.

The chain links TRBV24-1 to TRBJ2-1; D remains ambiguous. The germline gives CDR1 KGHDR, CDR2 SFDVKD. V was trimmed by 3 bases and J by 7 bases, leaving 12 bases between them. The CDR3 is 14 amino acids. The chain's CDR3 is CATSDPASGNEQFF. The CDR3 region has the DNA TGTGCCACCAGTGATCCTGCATCCGGGAATGAGCAGTTCTTC.

This rearrangement joins TRBV5-5 to TRBJ2-7, with 7 nucleotides matching TRBD2. Germline trimming cut 2 bases from V and 11 bases from J; bases unmatched to any gene: 4. Germline CDR1 is SGHKS and CDR2 is YYEKEE (reference sequence). This CDR3 is 11 amino acids long. The CDR3 nucleotides read TGTGCCAGCAGCTTTGGGAGGGATAAGTACTTC. Translation gives CASSFGRDKYF.

The chain links TRBV28 to TRBJ2-7, with D possibly matching TRBD1 (5 bases). V was shortened by 8 bases and J by 3 bases, with 14 bases between the two germline ends. CDR1 and CDR2 (germline): MDHEN, SYDVKM. This CDR3 region has 13 residues. Written as DNA, the CDR3 is TGTGCCAGCTCGATCAGGGCCGTCTACGAGCAGTACTTC. Its translation is CASSIRAVYEQYF. The whole variable domain, remainder taken from reference TRBV28 and TRBJ2-7, is DVKVTQSSRYLVKRTGEKVFLECVQDMDHENMFWYRQDPGLGLRLIYFSYDVKMKEKGDIPEGYSVSREKKERFSLILESASTNQTSMYLCASSIRAVYEQYFGPGTRLTVT.

This rearrangement joins TRBV5-1 to TRBJ2-5, with no clear D. V lost 0 bases to trimming and J lost 1 base, with 7 bases between them. Germline CDR1 SGHRS, CDR2 YFSETQ. The CDR3 extends over 14 amino acids. The CDR3 DNA is TGCGCCAGCAGCTTGGATCCGGTCCAAGAGACCCAGTACTTC. It specifies CASSLDPVQETQYF.

V is TRBV29-1 and J is TRBJ2-7; 10 bases fit TRBD1. The CDR3 totals 14 residues. V dropped 7 bases and J dropped 6; count of bases not matched to a gene: 12. Germline assignment: CDR1 SQVTM and CDR2 ANQGSEA. As DNA, the CDR3 is TGCAGCGCTGCCACGACTCGGGACAGGGGCGAGCAGTACTTC. Residues: CSAATTRDRGEQYF.

The chain has TRBV5-4 and TRBJ2-4; a weak D match, TRBD2 (5 bases). The CDR3 runs 16 residues. CDR1 SGHNT and CDR2 YYREEE come from the germline V gene (reference sequence). The V end lost 1 base, the J end lost 5 bases, and 16 bases lay between the germline ends. For the CDR3, the DNA is TGTGCCAGCAGCTTGTTCCCAAAACTAGACCAAAACATTCAGTACTTC. Translated, it gives CASSLFPKLDQNIQYF.

This rearrangement joins TRBV14 to TRBJ1-2; no reliable D call. CDR1 and CDR2 (germline): SGHDN, FVKESK. The CDR3 covers 13 residues. V was shortened by 3 bases and J by 2 bases, with 7 bases between the two germline ends. The CDR3 loop reads CASSHPQNYGYTF. The CDR3 bases are TGTGCCAGCAGCCATCCTCAGAACTATGGCTACACCTTC.

The chain has TRBV19 and TRBJ2-1; 13 bases agree with TRBD2. Trimming took 6 bases from V and 0 from J; bases not matched to a gene: 11. CDR1 is LNHDA and CDR2 is SQIVND in the germline V gene (reference sequence). The CDR3 runs 19 residues. CDR3 DNA: TGTGCCAGTAGGACCGGGACTAGCGGGGTGAGGAGCTCCTACAATGAGCAGTTCTTC. Translated: CASRTGTSGVRSSYNEQFF.

This clone came up a few times. V is TRBV4-2 and J is TRBJ1-1; D uncertain. The CDR3 contains 13 residues. The V end lost 1 base, the J end lost 6 bases, and 9 bases lay between the germline ends. Germline-derived CDR1 and CDR2 are LGHNA and YNFKEQ. As DNA, the CDR3 is TGTGCCAGCAGCCAAGTCAACTCCCCTGAAGCTTTCTTT. As protein: CASSQVNSPEAFF.

This chain joins TRBV27 and TRBJ1-2; no clear D. Trimming removed 0 bases from V and 7 bases from J, with 9 bases in between. Germline values: CDR1 MNHEY, CDR2 SMNVEV (reference sequence). The CDR3 is 13 amino acids. The CDR3 is CASSLSVRGGYTF. CDR3 DNA: TGTGCCAGCAGTTTATCAGTTCGGGGTGGCTACACCTTC.